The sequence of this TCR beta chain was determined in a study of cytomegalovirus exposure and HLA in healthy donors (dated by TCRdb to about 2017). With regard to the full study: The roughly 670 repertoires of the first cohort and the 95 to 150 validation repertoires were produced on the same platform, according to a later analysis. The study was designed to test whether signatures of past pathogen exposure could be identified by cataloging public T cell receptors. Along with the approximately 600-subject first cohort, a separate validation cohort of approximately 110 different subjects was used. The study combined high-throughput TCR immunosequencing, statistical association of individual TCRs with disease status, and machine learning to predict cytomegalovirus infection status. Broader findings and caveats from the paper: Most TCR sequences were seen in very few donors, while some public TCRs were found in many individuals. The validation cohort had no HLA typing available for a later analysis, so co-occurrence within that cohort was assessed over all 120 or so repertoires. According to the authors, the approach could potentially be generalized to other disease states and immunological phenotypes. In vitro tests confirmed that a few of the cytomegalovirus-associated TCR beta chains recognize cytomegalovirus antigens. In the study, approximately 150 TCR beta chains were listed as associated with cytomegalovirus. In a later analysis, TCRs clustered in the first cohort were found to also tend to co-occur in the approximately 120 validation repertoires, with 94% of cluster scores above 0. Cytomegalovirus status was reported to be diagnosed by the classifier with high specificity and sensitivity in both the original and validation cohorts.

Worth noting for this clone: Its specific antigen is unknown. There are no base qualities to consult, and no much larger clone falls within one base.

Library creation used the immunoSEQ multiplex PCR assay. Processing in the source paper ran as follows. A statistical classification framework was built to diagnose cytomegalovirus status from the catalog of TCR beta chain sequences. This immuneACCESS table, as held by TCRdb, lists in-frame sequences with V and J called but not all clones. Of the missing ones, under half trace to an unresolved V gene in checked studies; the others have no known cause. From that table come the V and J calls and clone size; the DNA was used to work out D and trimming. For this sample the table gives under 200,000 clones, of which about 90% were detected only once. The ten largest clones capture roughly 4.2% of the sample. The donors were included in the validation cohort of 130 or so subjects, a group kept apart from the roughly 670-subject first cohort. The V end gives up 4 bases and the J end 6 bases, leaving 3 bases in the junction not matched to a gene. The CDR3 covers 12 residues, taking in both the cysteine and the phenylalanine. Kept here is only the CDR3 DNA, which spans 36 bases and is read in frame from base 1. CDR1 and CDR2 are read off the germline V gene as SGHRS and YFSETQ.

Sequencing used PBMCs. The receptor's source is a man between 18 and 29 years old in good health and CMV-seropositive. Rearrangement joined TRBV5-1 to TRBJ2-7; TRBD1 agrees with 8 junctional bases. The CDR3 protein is CASSRQGSEQYF. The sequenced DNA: TGCGCCAGCAGCAGACAGGGGAGCGAGCAGTACTTC.